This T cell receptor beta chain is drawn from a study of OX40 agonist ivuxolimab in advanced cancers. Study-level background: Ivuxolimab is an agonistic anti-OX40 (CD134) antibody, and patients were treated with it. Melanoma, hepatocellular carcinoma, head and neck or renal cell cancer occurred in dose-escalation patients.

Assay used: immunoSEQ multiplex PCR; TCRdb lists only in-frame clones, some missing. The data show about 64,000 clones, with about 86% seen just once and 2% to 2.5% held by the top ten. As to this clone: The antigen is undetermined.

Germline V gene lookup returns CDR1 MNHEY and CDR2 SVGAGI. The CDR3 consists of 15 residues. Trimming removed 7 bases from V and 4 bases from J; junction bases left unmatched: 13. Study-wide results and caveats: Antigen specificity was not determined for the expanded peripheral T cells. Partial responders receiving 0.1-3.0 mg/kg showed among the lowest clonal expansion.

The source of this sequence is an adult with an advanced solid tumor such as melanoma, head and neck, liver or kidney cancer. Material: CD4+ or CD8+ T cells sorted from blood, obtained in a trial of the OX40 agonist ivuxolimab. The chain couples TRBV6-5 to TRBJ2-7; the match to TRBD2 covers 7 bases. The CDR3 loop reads CASIPKGAGVYEQYF. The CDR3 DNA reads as TGTGCCAGCATCCCAAAAGGCGCGGGGGTTTACGAGCAGTACTTC.